Presented here are 17 T cell receptor beta chains from one specimen sequenced in a study of blood T cell repertoires in COVID-19. Assay used: immunoSEQ multiplex PCR; TCRdb lists only in-frame clones, some missing. The sample yields about 130,000 clones, over 75% seen once. The specimen was peripheral blood. The receptors here all came from a human donor in a cohort sampled during active COVID-19.

The chain employs TRBV9 and TRBJ1-3; possibly TRBD1 for D (5 bases). The CDR3 has 16 amino acids. With 4 bases removed from V and 9 bases from J, the gap between germline ends came to 23 bases. Germline V gene sequence: CDR1 SGDLS, CDR2 YYNGEE. CDR3 amino acids: CASSPRDFPHFGTIYF. The CDR3 coding sequence is TGTGCCAGCAGCCCCCGGGACTTCCCGCATTTCGGCACCATATATTTT.

Notes on this clone: Compared with germline, one end of the junction differs, possibly owing to a read error. The rearrangement joins TRBV3-1 (or the pseudogene TRBV3-2) to TRBJ1-1; D is possibly TRBD1 (6 bases). The CDR3 length is 16 residues. Germline CDR1 is LGHDT and CDR2 is YNNKEL (reference sequence). This CDR3 is CASSQDPGGGPIEAFF. The CDR3 DNA follows: TGTGCCAGCAGCCAGGACCCGGGAGGGGGGCCTATTGAAGCGTTCTTT.

The chain employs TRBV5-5 and TRBJ1-6; D unresolved. CDR1 and CDR2 (germline): SGHKS, YYEKEE (reference sequence). This CDR3 spans 15 amino acids. Deletions cut 0 bases from V and 7 bases from J, with 11 bases between. The CDR3, as DNA: TGTGCCAGCAGCTTGGCCGGGGTCAGGAATTCACCCCTCCACTTT. Translating it yields CASSLAGVRNSPLHF.

This chain uses TRBV5-1 with TRBJ2-2; 9 bases align to TRBD2. V gave up 3 bases and J gave up 1 base; unmatched junction bases: 4. The V gene's germline CDR1 is SGHRS and CDR2 YFSETQ. This CDR3 region has 16 residues. Written as DNA, the CDR3 is TGCGCCAGCAGCTCACTACTAGCGGGGAACACCGGGGAGCTGTTTTTT. It codes for CASSSLLAGNTGELFF.

The V and J genes are TRBV7-2 and TRBJ2-7; D may be TRBD2 (5 bases). Per the germline V gene, CDR1 is SGHTA and CDR2 is FQGNSA. This CDR3 region has 15 residues. V was pared by 2 bases and J by 0 bases, with 11 bases between. The CDR3 DNA is TGTGCCAGCAGCTTATTGGCGGGTAGCTCCTACGAGCAGTACGTC. Translated: CASSLLAGSSYEQYV.

V gene TRBV11-2 combines with J gene TRBJ2-7; TRBD1 matches 9 bases. Germline V lookup: CDR1 SGHAT, CDR2 FQNNGV. The V and J ends lost 3 bases and 1 base, in that order; junction bases with no gene match: 7. The CDR3 length is 16 residues. As DNA, the CDR3 is TGTGCCAGCAGCTTTGGGACAGGGTCCGTATCCTACGAGCAGTACTTC. This translates into CASSFGTGSVSYEQYF.

The gene calls are TRBV5-1 and TRBJ2-3, with 10 nucleotides matching TRBD1. After removal of 4 bases from V and 4 bases from J, the junction contained 9 bases not matched to a gene. This CDR3 has 16 residues. Germline CDR1 reads SGHRS; CDR2 reads YFSETQ. CDR3 amino acids: CASSPPGTGAADTQYF. CDR3 nucleotides: TGCGCCAGCAGCCCGCCCGGGACAGGGGCCGCAGATACGCAGTATTTT.

The V gene is TRBV4-1, the J gene TRBJ1-3; TRBD1 is a possible D gene (5 bases). Germline CDR1 and CDR2: MGHRA and YSYEKL. Deletions cut 4 bases from V and 3 bases from J, with 10 bases between. This CDR3 has 14 residues. CDR3 in DNA: TGCGCCAGCAGCCGGGCAGGGAATGGAAACACCATATATTTT. This sequence encodes CASSRAGNGNTIYF.

The rearrangement joins TRBV18 to TRBJ1-2; maybe TRBD1 (5 bases). Germline CDR1 KGHSH, CDR2 LQKENI. Trimming took off 3 bases at V and 6 bases at J, with 14 bases between the two ends. The CDR3 spans 14 residues. The CDR3, as DNA: TGTGCCAGCTCACCTTCGGGAGGGGTGAATGGCTACACCTTC. Amino acids: CASSPSGGVNGYTF.

J is TRBJ2-1 and V is TRBV18; TRBD2 might be the D (7 bases). The germline V gene encodes CDR1 KGHSH and CDR2 LQKENI. The CDR3 contains 15 residues. V was cut by 2 bases and J by 6 bases, with 14 bases left in between. CDR3 sequence (DNA): TGTGCCAGCTCACCAAAGGGGGGGCCGCCCAATGAGCAGTTCTTC. It translates to CASSPKGGPPNEQFF.

The V and J genes are TRBV2 and TRBJ2-4; D is possibly TRBD1 (5 bases). Germline V gives CDR1 SNHLY, CDR2 FYNNEI. The germline V and J ends were trimmed by 6 bases and 0 bases, with 12 bases remaining between them. This CDR3 has 15 residues. CDR3 loop: CASRPGFGAKNIQYF. The CDR3 DNA reads TGTGCCAGCAGACCAGGGTTCGGAGCCAAAAACATTCAGTACTTC.

The chain recombines TRBV28 with TRBJ2-7, with 7 bases that match TRBD1. With 5 bases clipped from V and 5 bases from J, the junction kept 9 bases outside the gene matches. Germline loops: CDR1 MDHEN, CDR2 SYDVKM. This CDR3 region has 14 residues. The CDR3 region has the DNA TGTGCCAGCAGTCAGGACAGGATCTCTGACGAGCAGTACGTC. Protein sequence: CASSQDRISDEQYV.

CDR3 coding DNA: TGTGCCAGCAGTGTACTTGGAGTGGAGAACACCGGGGAGCTGTTTTTT. Protein product: CASSVLGVENTGELFF. The V call is TRBV6-1, the J call TRBJ2-2; unclear D gene. V gave up 4 bases and J gave up 1 base, with 13 bases separating them. Germline CDR1 MNHNS, CDR2 SASEGT. This CDR3 comprises 16 residues.

This clone was counted ten times or more. The chain couples TRBV19 to TRBJ1-1; 7 bases map to TRBD1. V lost 8 bases to trimming and J lost 0 bases; unmatched junction nucleotides: 3. Germline V lookup: CDR1 LNHDA, CDR2 SQIVND (reference sequence). The CDR3 consists of 13 residues. This CDR3 reads CASSGQLNTEAFF. In DNA, the CDR3 is TGTGCCAGTTCGGGACAGCTGAACACTGAAGCTTTCTTT.

CDR3 in DNA: TGTGCCAGCTCACCAGGGCTAGCGGGAGTACAGACCCAGTACTTC. It codes for CASSPGLAGVQTQYF. The chain joins TRBV18 to TRBJ2-5, with 10 bases lining up with TRBD2. CDR3 length: 15 amino acids. V dropped 2 bases and J dropped 6; count of bases not matched to a gene: 6. Germline-derived CDR1 and CDR2 are KGHSH and LQKENI.

The chain combines TRBV6-6 with TRBJ2-3, with a possible D match to TRBD1 (6 bases). The CDR3 is made up of 16 amino acids. Germline V CDR1 and CDR2: MNHNY, SVGAGI (reference sequence). V gave up 0 bases and J gave up 0 bases, with 10 bases separating them. The CDR3 DNA reads as TGTGCCAGCAGTTACTCCCGACAGGCTAGCACAGATACGCAGTATTTT. Translation: CASSYSRQASTDTQYF.

There are a few counts of this clone. The chain has TRBV10-3 and TRBJ2-2, with 14 bases aligning to TRBD2. The CDR3 spans 19 residues. J lost 6 bases, V lost 5 bases, and 14 bases had no gene match. Germline V CDR1 and CDR2: ENHRY, SYGVKD. The CDR3 here is CAISNTPGLAGERAGELFF. The CDR3 region has the DNA TGTGCCATCAGTAACACCCCGGGACTAGCGGGAGAGAGGGCCGGGGAGCTGTTTTTT.